This TCR beta chain was observed in a study of CD8 T cells in ankylosing spondylitis. General study results and limits: Disease-linked clones were found to be CD8+ and relatively rare in peripheral blood.

TCRdb reprocessed the 5' RACE reads via MiXCR and lists one record per CDR3 protein. Of a few hundred thousand distinct CDR3 sequences in the sample, 9.5% to 13% are singletons; the top ten hold about a tenth. A remark on this clonotype: Its antigen is still unknown.

The CDR3 runs to 15 residues. The germline gives CDR1 SGHRS, CDR2 YFSETQ. V lost 4 bases and J lost 1; bases outside the gene matches: 7. The chain combines TRBV5-1 with TRBJ2-5; 7 bases map to TRBD1. This TCR was sampled from a female donor with ankylosing spondylitis or in good health (not recorded which). Specimen: blood, either unsorted or a sorted T cell fraction (not recorded which). CDR3 in amino acids: CASSRWGQIQETQYF. The CDR3 coding sequence is TGCGCCAGCAGCCGGTGGGGACAGATCCAAGAGACCCAGTACTTC.